The 14 T cell receptor beta chains in this list originate from one sample, sequenced in a study of blood T cell repertoires in COVID-19 (dated by TCRdb to the early 2020s). The method was the immunoSEQ multiplex PCR assay. TCRdb limited this immuneACCESS table to in-frame rearrangements with V and J called. A share of clones is missing; checked studies link under half to unresolved V genes, and the rest is unexplained. For this sample there are around 300,000 clones; 65% to 90% appear just once. Jointly, the top ten make up under 15% of the sample. Input material: peripheral blood. The origin of the receptors is a woman aged 70-85 years with COVID-19, enrolled during active disease.

Only one count was recorded for this clone. This sequence joins TRBV5-4 and TRBJ2-7, with TRBD1 matching 8 bases. This CDR3 contains 15 residues. Germline assignment: CDR1 SGHNT and CDR2 YYREEE (reference sequence). Trimming cost V 1 base and J 2 bases; bases outside gene matches: 5. CDR3: CASSLPRTGTYEQYF. The CDR3 DNA sequence: TGTGCCAGCAGCTTGCCCCGGACAGGGACCTACGAGCAGTACTTC.

The rearrangement joins TRBV9 to TRBJ2-2; the D gene is possibly TRBD2 (6 bases). Trimming removed 0 bases at V and 1 base at J, with 7 bases between. Per the germline V gene, CDR1 is SGDLS and CDR2 is YYNGEE. The CDR3 is 15 amino acids. The DNA for the CDR3 is TGTGCCAGCAGCGTAGGTAGCGGGAACACCGGGGAGCTGTTTTTT. The encoded protein is CASSVGSGNTGELFF. Looking up the rest from reference TRBV9 and TRBJ2-2 gives the full variable domain: DSGVTQTPKHLITATGQRVTLRCSPRSGDLSVYWYQQSLDQGLQFLIQYYNGEERAKGNILERFSAQQFPDLHSELNLSSLELGDSALYFCASSVGSGNTGELFFGEGSRLTVL.

The chain uses TRBV11-2 and TRBJ1-1; no clear D gene. Looked up from germline, CDR1 is SGHAT and CDR2 is FQNNGV. The V end lost 3 bases, the J end lost 3 bases, and 8 bases lay between the germline ends. CDR3 length: 13 amino acids. CDR3 region: CASSLARDTEAFF. The DNA for the CDR3 is TGTGCCAGCAGCTTGGCTCGGGACACTGAAGCTTTCTTT.

The V call is TRBV7-9, the J call TRBJ1-2; no clear D gene. CDR3 size: 14 residues. Trimming took 5 bases from V and 2 from J, leaving 12 bases between them. Germline CDR1 and CDR2: SEHNR and FQNEAQ (reference sequence). CDR3 sequence reads: CASSATALNYGYTF. For the CDR3, the DNA is TGTGCCAGCAGCGCTACAGCCCTCAACTATGGCTACACCTTC.

Concerning this clone itself: The germline gene is not matched at one end of the junction; a read error may be the cause. The V and J genes are TRBV11-2 and TRBJ2-1; perhaps TRBD2 as D (6 bases). Germline CDR1 reads SGHAT; CDR2 reads FQNNGV. CDR3 size: 14 residues. The CDR3 bases are TGTGCCAGCAGCTTACGGGACTCCAACAATGAGCAGTTCTTC. Its protein product is CASSLRDSNNEQFF. Combining the CDR3 with reference TRBV11-2 and TRBJ2-1 gives the whole variable domain EAGVAQSPRYKIIEKRQSVAFWCNPISGHATLYWYQQILGQGPKLLIQFQNNGVVDDSQLPKDRFSAERLKGVDSTLKIQPAKLEDSAVYLCASSLRDSNNEQFFGPGTRLTVL.

This clone was observed once. The rearrangement joins TRBV3-1 (or the pseudogene TRBV3-2) to TRBJ2-2; 7 bases map to TRBD1. The germline gives CDR1 LGHDT, CDR2 YNNKEL (reference sequence). The V gene end was trimmed by 2 bases and the J gene end by 4 bases; junction bases not matched to a gene: 7. The CDR3 has 16 amino acids. CDR3: CASSQPTGAGTGELFF. The DNA of the CDR3 is TGTGCCAGCAGCCAACCCACAGGGGCGGGCACCGGGGAGCTGTTTTTT.

The CDR3 region is CSVGQGGVEKLFF. The CDR3 region has the DNA TGCAGCGTTGGACAGGGGGGAGTTGAAAAACTGTTTTTT. The genes are TRBV29-1 and TRBJ1-4, with TRBD1 identical over 9 bases. The CDR3 totals 13 residues. CDR1 is SQVTM, CDR2 ANQGSEA, per germline. V shed 4 bases, J shed 7 bases, and the junction held 4 bases outside the gene matches.

V is TRBV6-4 and J is TRBJ1-1, with 7 bases aligning to TRBD1. With 5 bases clipped from V and 6 bases from J, the junction kept 6 bases outside the gene matches. Per the germline V gene, CDR1 is MRHNA and CDR2 is SNTAGT. This CDR3 is 13 amino acids long. The chain's CDR3 is CASSRDSRAEAFF. The CDR3 nucleotides read TGTGCCAGCAGTCGGGACAGCAGAGCTGAAGCTTTCTTT.

The chain links TRBV12-5 to TRBJ2-3; tentative D call: TRBD2 (6 bases). This CDR3 is built from 15 residues. Trimming took 7 bases from V and 2 from J, leaving 16 bases between them. Germline V lookup: CDR1 LGHNT, CDR2 FRNRAP. Here the CDR3 DNA reads TGTGCTAGTGTTCAGTCTGGGGGACTCACAGATACGCAGTATTTT. As protein: CASVQSGGLTDTQYF.

V usage is TRBV10-3 and J usage is TRBJ2-1, with TRBD2 matching over 8 bases. The CDR3 loop spans 13 amino acids. Germline CDR1 ENHRY, CDR2 SYGVKD. V lost 9 bases, J lost 14 bases, and 15 bases stayed unmatched. In DNA form, the CDR3 reads TGTGCCATATATGATTGGTCGGGGGGGCTGGAGTTCTTC. Amino acids: CAIYDWSGGLEFF.

This chain uses TRBV2 with TRBJ1-5; D gene ambiguous. The germline gives CDR1 SNHLY, CDR2 FYNNEI. The CDR3 contains 14 residues. V was trimmed by 1 base and J by 2 bases, leaving 6 bases between them. The CDR3 nucleotides are TGTGCCAGCAGTGAAGTAGCAGGCAATCAGCCCCAGCATTTT. Translating gives CASSEVAGNQPQHF.

This chain uses TRBV7-8 with TRBJ1-1, with 9 bases identical to TRBD1. CDR3 length: 15 residues. Unmatched junction bases numbered 7, after V lost 5 bases and J lost 3 bases. Germline CDR1 and CDR2: SGHVS and FQNEAQ. CDR3 bases: TGTGCCAGCAGCCGAGTACAGGGGGCACACACTGAAGCTTTCTTT. Amino acid sequence: CASSRVQGAHTEAFF.

This sequence joins TRBV4-3 and TRBJ2-7, with 13 nucleotides matching TRBD2. V shed 1 base, J shed 4 bases, and the junction held 1 base outside the gene matches. The CDR3 is 15 residues long. Per the germline V gene, CDR1 is LGHNA and CDR2 is YSLEER. CDR3 coding DNA: TGCGCCAGCAGCCAAGGGACTAGCGGGGGTTACGAGCAGTACTTC. Translation gives CASSQGTSGGYEQYF.

This clone was counted once. The chain links TRBV2 to TRBJ1-6; TRBD1 aligns across 7 bases. The ends lost 4 bases at V and 5 bases at J; junction bases unmatched: 5. From germline, CDR1 is SNHLY and CDR2 FYNNEI. CDR3 length equals 15 residues. CDR3 sequence: CASSVGTVHNSPLHF. CDR3 coding DNA: TGTGCCAGCAGTGTCGGGACAGTTCATAATTCACCCCTCCACTTT.